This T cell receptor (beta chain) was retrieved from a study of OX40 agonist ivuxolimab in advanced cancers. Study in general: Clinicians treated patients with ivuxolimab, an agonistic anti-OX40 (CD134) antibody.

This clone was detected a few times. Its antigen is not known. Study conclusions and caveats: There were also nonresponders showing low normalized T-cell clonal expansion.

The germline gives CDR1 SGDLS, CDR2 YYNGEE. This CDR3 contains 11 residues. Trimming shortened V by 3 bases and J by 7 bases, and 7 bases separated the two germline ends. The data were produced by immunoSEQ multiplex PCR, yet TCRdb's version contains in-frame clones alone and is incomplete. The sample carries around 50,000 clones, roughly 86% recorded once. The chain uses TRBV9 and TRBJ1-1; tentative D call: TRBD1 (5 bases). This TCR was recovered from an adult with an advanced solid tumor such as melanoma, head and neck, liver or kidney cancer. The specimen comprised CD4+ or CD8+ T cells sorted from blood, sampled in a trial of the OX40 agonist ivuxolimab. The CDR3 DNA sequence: TGTGCCAGCAGCGAAACAGGTGAAGCTTTCTTT. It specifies CASSETGEAFF.